These 22 T cell receptor beta chains came from one sample sequenced in a study of CD8+ T cells in alopecia areata. RNA was extracted and reverse transcribed into cDNA as the sequencing template. TCRdb's copy holds only in-frame clones and misses some; the assay was immunoSEQ multiplex PCR. The sample has more than 150,000 clones; 51% are singletons. Treatment specified: oral pan-JAK inhibitor, 5-10 mg twice daily. Here the sequenced sample was CD8+ T cells sorted from blood, taken around week 53, from a patient treated with tofacitinib. The receptors were sampled from a human donor with alopecia areata.

This clone has more than one count but fewer than ten. This chain connects TRBV27 to TRBJ1-1; unclear D gene. The CDR3 extends over 15 amino acids. Deletions cut 0 bases from V and 0 bases from J, with 8 bases between. CDR1 and CDR2 (germline): MNHEY, SMNVEV (reference sequence). The CDR3 DNA reads TGTGCCAGCAGTTTATCACCGTACATGAACACTGAAGCTTTCTTT. It is translated as CASSLSPYMNTEAFF.

The chain is built from TRBV14 and TRBJ1-6, with D unclear. Trimming removed 1 base from V and 10 bases from J, with 8 bases in between. CDR3 length: 13 residues. Germline assignment: CDR1 SGHDN and CDR2 FVKESK. For the CDR3, the DNA is TGTGCCAGCAGCCAAGGAGGTTGGTCACCCCTCCACTTT. Its protein is CASSQGGWSPLHF.

This clone turned up a few times. The V and J genes are TRBV7-2 and TRBJ2-1; D possibly corresponds to TRBD2 (5 bases). V was pared by 3 bases and J by 5 bases, with 11 bases between. The CDR3 loop spans 14 amino acids. CDR1 and CDR2 from the germline V gene are SGHTA and FQGNSA. CDR3 residues: CASSFSRRNNEQFF. The CDR3 DNA is TGTGCCAGCAGCTTCTCTAGGAGGAACAATGAGCAGTTCTTC. Supplemented by reference TRBV7-2 and TRBJ2-1, the full variable domain reads GAGVSQSPSNKVTEKGKDVELRCDPISGHTALYWYRQSLGQGLEFLIYFQGNSAPDKSGLPSDRFSAERTGGSVSTLTIQRTQQEDSAVYLCASSFSRRNNEQFFGPGTRLTVL.

This clone has only a few counts. The chain joins TRBV7-4 to TRBJ2-5; the match to TRBD1 covers 7 bases. Germline V gene sequence: CDR1 SGHVT, CDR2 SQSDAQ. V dropped 1 base and J dropped 5; count of bases not matched to a gene: 7. This CDR3 is 15 amino acids long. The CDR3 here is CASSLEGALSETQYF. The CDR3 nucleotides are TGTGCCAGCAGCTTAGAGGGGGCGCTTAGCGAGACCCAGTACTTC.

The rearrangement uses TRBV5-1 and TRBJ1-6; TRBD1 is a possible D gene (5 bases). This CDR3 has 14 amino acids. Germline loops: CDR1 SGHRS, CDR2 YFSETQ. V was shortened by 4 bases and J by 8 bases, with 13 bases between the two germline ends. The CDR3 bases are TGCGCCAGCAGCCAGGGAAATAGGGATTCACCCCTCCACTTT. Protein: CASSQGNRDSPLHF. The variable domain in full, with the rest retrieved from reference TRBV5-1 and TRBJ1-6, is KAGVTQTPRYLIKTRGQQVTLSCSPISGHRSVSWYQQTPGQGLQFLFEYFSETQRNKGNFPGRFSGRQFSNSRSEMNVSTLELGDSALYLCASSQGNRDSPLHFGNGTRLTVT.

This clone was counted between two and nine times. V and J are TRBV11-2 and TRBJ2-7, with D unclear. Germline lookup yields CDR1 SGHAT and CDR2 FQNNGV. The V end was cut by 4 bases, the J end by 2 bases, with 3 bases between. This CDR3 is 11 amino acids long. The CDR3 sequence: CASSSPYEQYF. CDR3 nucleotides: TGTGCCAGCAGCTCCCCCTACGAGCAGTACTTC.

The chain joins TRBV27 to TRBJ2-7; TRBD1 agrees at 9 bases. The CDR3 length is 15 residues. Germline lookup yields CDR1 MNHEY and CDR2 SMNVEV (reference sequence). V dropped 5 bases and J dropped 2; count of bases not matched to a gene: 7. This chain's CDR3 is CASSHPDRGPYEQYF. The CDR3 DNA reads as TGTGCCAGCAGTCACCCGGACAGGGGTCCCTACGAGCAGTACTTC.

The chain employs TRBV9 and TRBJ2-5, with D perhaps TRBD1 (7 bases). The germline gives CDR1 SGDLS, CDR2 YYNGEE. This CDR3 is 14 amino acids long. V lost 4 bases and J lost 4, with 14 bases in between. CDR3 protein: CASSPRRGRETQYF. In DNA, the CDR3 is TGTGCCAGCAGCCCGAGGAGGGGGCGAGAGACCCAGTACTTC.

The chain joins TRBV4-1 to TRBJ2-7; 9 positions match TRBD1. Looked up from germline, CDR1 is MGHRA and CDR2 is YSYEKL. V was clipped by 5 bases and J by 6 bases; unmatched bases: 8. The CDR3 is made up of 14 amino acids. The CDR3 DNA sequence: TGCGCCAGCAGCATTACAGGGGGCTCGGCCGAGCAGTACTTC. Translated: CASSITGGSAEQYF.

This clone has a handful of counts. J is TRBJ1-1 and V is TRBV14; 7 nucleotides match TRBD1. V dropped 4 bases and J dropped 4; count of bases not matched to a gene: 0. The CDR3 covers 12 residues. The germline CDR1 and CDR2 sequences are SGHDN and FVKESK. The CDR3 region is CASSPGGTEAFF. The CDR3 bases are TGTGCCAGCAGCCCAGGGGGCACTGAAGCTTTCTTT.

The chain links TRBV11-2 to TRBJ2-7, with 8 bases lining up with TRBD1. The CDR3 has 16 residues. V shed 4 bases and J 1 base; nucleotides not matched to a gene: 9. The germline gives CDR1 SGHAT, CDR2 FQNNGV. As DNA, the CDR3 is TGTGCCAGCAGCTCACAGGACAGGGTGTTTTCCTACGAGCAGTACTTC. Translating it yields CASSSQDRVFSYEQYF.

This clone has more than one count but fewer than ten. This chain connects TRBV29-1 to TRBJ2-7, with D maybe TRBD1 (6 bases). The CDR3 is made up of 14 amino acids. Per the germline V gene, CDR1 is SQVTM and CDR2 is ANQGSEA. V was clipped by 7 bases and J by 3 bases, with 19 bases between them. CDR3 residues: CSALGGTQGYEQYF. The CDR3 nucleotides read TGCAGCGCCCTGGGCGGCACACAGGGCTACGAGCAGTACTTC.

V usage is TRBV29-1 and J usage is TRBJ2-1, with 7 bases that match TRBD1. V shed 3 bases and J 7 bases; nucleotides not matched to a gene: 3. Germline CDR1 reads SQVTM; CDR2 reads ANQGSEA. The CDR3 has 12 amino acids. CDR3 DNA sequence: TGCAGCGTTGAGAGGGGGCGGAATGAGCAGTTCTTC. It specifies CSVERGRNEQFF.

There are a few counts of this clone. The chain employs TRBV29-1 and TRBJ2-5; D is uncertain. This CDR3 is 14 amino acids long. Germline loops: CDR1 SQVTM, CDR2 ANQGSEA. The germline V and J ends were trimmed by 4 bases and 0 bases, with 12 bases remaining between them. DNA for the CDR3: TGCAGCGTTGCCTGGACGGACGACCAAGAGACCCAGTACTTC. Translated: CSVAWTDDQETQYF. The whole variable domain, filled in from reference TRBV29-1 and TRBJ2-5, reads SAVISQKPSRDICQRGTSLTIQCQVDSQVTMMFWYRQQPGQSLTLIATANQGSEATYESGFVIDKFPISRPNLTFSTLTVSNMSPEDSSIYLCSVAWTDDQETQYFGPGTRLLVL.

V usage is TRBV5-4 and J usage is TRBJ2-1; D is undetermined. The V gene's germline CDR1 is SGHNT and CDR2 YYREEE (reference sequence). The V end lost 1 base, the J end lost 10 bases, and 9 bases lay between the germline ends. The CDR3 sequence is 12 residues long. Written as DNA, the CDR3 is TGTGCCAGCAGCTTGTCGATAAGCGAGCAGTTCTTC. It yields the protein CASSLSISEQFF.

The V and J genes are TRBV2 and TRBJ1-5; D is possibly TRBD1 (5 bases). The CDR3 has 13 amino acids. V was cut by 3 bases and J by 6 bases, with 9 bases left in between. Germline V gene lookup returns CDR1 SNHLY and CDR2 FYNNEI. The CDR3 protein is CASSDGGGQPQHF. The CDR3 nucleotides read TGTGCCAGCAGTGATGGGGGAGGTCAGCCCCAGCATTTT.

This clone was detected only once. This chain joins TRBV5-6 and TRBJ1-1, with 12 bases matching TRBD1. Germline-derived CDR1 and CDR2 are SGHDT and YYEEEE. V lost 4 bases, J lost 6 bases, and 4 bases stayed unmatched. The CDR3 loop spans 14 amino acids. The chain's CDR3 is CASSSRDRGPEAFF. DNA for the CDR3: TGTGCCAGCAGCAGCCGGGACAGGGGGCCTGAAGCTTTCTTT.

This clone was seen just once. The chain is built from TRBV18 and TRBJ2-3; D is unresolved. V was trimmed by 3 bases and J by 3 bases, leaving 13 bases between them. CDR3 length: 15 residues. The V gene's germline CDR1 is KGHSH and CDR2 LQKENI. Written as DNA, the CDR3 is TGTGCCAGCTCACCGACCCTAGGTTCAACAGATACGCAGTATTTT. Amino acid sequence: CASSPTLGSTDTQYF. The variable domain in full, with the rest retrieved from reference TRBV18 and TRBJ2-3, is NAGVMQNPRHLVRRRGQEARLRCSPMKGHSHVYWYRQLPEEGLKFMVYLQKENIIDESGMPKERFSAEFPKEGPSILRIQQVVRGDSAAYFCASSPTLGSTDTQYFGPGTRLTVL.

The chain combines TRBV29-1 with TRBJ2-3; the match to TRBD1 covers 7 bases. Germline V CDR1 and CDR2: SQVTM, ANQGSEA. V was pared by 7 bases and J by 3 bases, with 22 bases of the junction left unmatched. CDR3 length equals 18 residues. The CDR3 reads CSGFGIPRTGATTDTQYF. The CDR3 DNA sequence: TGCAGCGGGTTCGGAATACCCCGGACAGGTGCAACAACAGATACGCAGTATTTT.

This clone was recorded a few times. This chain joins TRBV7-9 and TRBJ2-1; 11 nucleotides match TRBD2. Germline CDR1 and CDR2: SEHNR and FQNEAQ (reference sequence). V lost 4 bases, J lost 5 bases, and 4 bases stayed unmatched. The CDR3 runs to 15 residues. CDR3 sequence: CASSSLSGGDNEQFF. CDR3 sequence (DNA): TGTGCCAGCAGCTCACTTAGCGGGGGGGACAATGAGCAGTTCTTC. The complete variable domain, with remaining parts taken from reference TRBV7-9 and TRBJ2-1, reads DTGVSQNPRHKITKRGQNVTFRCDPISEHNRLYWYRQTLGQGPEFLTYFQNEAQLEKSRLLSDRFSAERPKGSFSTLEIQRTEQGDSAMYLCASSSLSGGDNEQFFGPGTRLTVL.

This clone appeared a few times. The rearrangement uses TRBV7-9 and TRBJ2-5; TRBD2 agrees at 8 bases. CDR3 length equals 16 residues. V lost 6 bases and J lost 9; bases outside the gene matches: 18. The germline V gene has CDR1 SEHNR and CDR2 FQNEAQ (reference sequence). CDR3 sequence (DNA): TGTGCCAGCAGTCCCCGCGGGGGGCGCCAAGAGAGGGCCCAGTACTTC. Translated, it gives CASSPRGGRQERAQYF.

The V and J genes are TRBV9 and TRBJ2-3, with 8 positions matching TRBD2. The CDR3 sequence is 15 residues long. V lost 0 bases to trimming and J lost 2 bases; unmatched junction nucleotides: 2. In germline, CDR1 is SGDLS, CDR2 YYNGEE. The CDR3 region has the DNA TGTGCCAGCAGCGTAGGAGCGGGGGTCACAGATACGCAGTATTTT. Translated, it gives CASSVGAGVTDTQYF.